This record looks at one TCR beta chain sequence and its context. The antigen is undetermined. The sample originates from a study of T cells in localized non-small cell lung cancer. Whole-study findings and limits: Uninvolved adjacent lung showed the highest T cell clonality, exceeding tumor. Heterogeneity stays possible, as sequencing covered only one tumor region. Increased T cell density in blood showed an association with longer overall survival.

CDR1 is SGHRS, CDR2 YFSETQ, per germline. CDR3 length: 14 residues. The V end was cut by 0 bases, the J end by 0 bases, with 3 bases between. TCRdb keeps only in-frame clones here, not all; method: immunoSEQ multiplex PCR. The sample has tens of thousands of clones, approximately 84% seen once. The chain links TRBV5-1 to TRBJ2-2; D ambiguous. Material: peripheral blood, obtained before any cancer treatment. The sequence was collected from a man aged 40-75 years with stage I lung adenocarcinoma. The CDR3 DNA is TGCGCCAGCAGCTTGGAACCGAACACCGGGGAGCTGTTTTTT. Translation gives CASSLEPNTGELFF.